The present entry profiles one T cell receptor beta chain with its context. Original processing notes: Quantification of nucleated cells was approximated via reference gene primer amplification. The method was immunoSEQ multiplex PCR; TCRdb's version includes in-frame clones alone and lacks a portion of them. That table supplies the V and J calls and clone size; D and trimming were determined from the DNA. In the table there are approximately 360,000 clones, less than 90% of which are singletons. The data derive from a study of blood T cell repertoires in COVID-19. Across the study: Whether acute or convalescent, the COVID-19 samples came from the United States, Italy and Spain. T cells, B-cell-depleted T cells, or PBMCs provided the cDNA or gDNA that served as material.

Looked up from germline, CDR1 is SGDLS and CDR2 is YYNGEE. CDR3 size: 15 residues. V was cut by 1 base and J by 5 bases, with 15 bases left in between. Across 24 US areas, participants ranged in age from about 18 to 90 years. This TCR was sampled from a woman aged 45-60 years who had recovered from COVID-19. Sequenced input: PBMCs or T cells enriched from blood (not recorded which). V gene TRBV9 combines with J gene TRBJ1-1; maybe TRBD1 (6 bases). The CDR3: CASSVSTGRETEAFF. In DNA form, the CDR3 reads TGTGCCAGCAGCGTATCAACAGGGAGGGAGACTGAAGCTTTCTTT.